Given below is one T cell receptor (beta chain) in context. The junction differs from germline at one of its ends, possibly a read error. Alongside a J-beta primer mix, a sample-barcoded 5' primer served in a second PCR lasting about 7 to 11 cycles. One entry per CDR3 protein, called by TCRdb with MiXCR from the 5' RACE reads. The table shows approximately 780,000 distinct CDR3 sequences, with more than 25% occurring only once. This record comes from a study of blood T cells in healthy people across ages. Germline CDR1 is SEHNR and CDR2 is FQNEAQ (reference sequence). The CDR3 loop spans 15 amino acids. This same sample was also part of a study on T cells of mothers and their children.

V gene TRBV7-9 combines with J gene TRBJ2-1; 9 bases are shared with TRBD2. The receptor's source is a boy younger than 18 in good health. The sequencing input was blood. The CDR3 loop reads CARSSSGNSYNEQFF. CDR3 nucleotide sequence: TGTGCCCGCAGCTCTAGCGGGAACTCCTACAATGAGCAGTTCTTC.